This T cell receptor (beta chain) came from a study of CD8+ T cells in alopecia areata. Study conclusions and caveats: Clonality exceeded that of normal scalp in lesional scalp, most notably in alopecia totalis/universalis.

As concerns this clone: Antigen unknown.

RNA extraction was followed by reverse transcription into cDNA, which acted as the sequencing template. Profiled with immunoSEQ multiplex PCR; TCRdb holds only in-frame clones, not every one. The sample has 100,000 to 150,000 clones, about 46% seen once. V gave up 2 bases and J gave up 0 bases, with 6 bases separating them. Germline V gives CDR1 MNHEY, CDR2 SVGAGI. The CDR3 runs 14 residues. Here the sequenced sample was CD8+ T cells sorted from blood, taken at week 0. The V and J genes are TRBV6-5 and TRBJ2-3, with D tentatively TRBD2 (5 bases). This TCR derives from a human donor with alopecia areata. CDR3 DNA sequence: TGTGCCAGCAGTTACGGGGAGAGCACAGATACGCAGTATTTT. This codes for CASSYGESTDTQYF.